This T cell receptor beta chain was captured in a study of Tregs in tolerant kidney transplant recipients. Notes on the study in general: Activated donor B cell expansion appeared to reveal the most relevant donor-specific TCRbeta repertoire. Nucleotide sequences could not be compared across some patients' samples due to primer changes. This study did not directly address biological reproducibility.

Trimming left V 4 bases short and J 4 bases short, with 7 bases between. The CDR3 consists of 13 residues. Germline assignment: CDR1 MNHNS and CDR2 SASEGT. Assay: immunoSEQ multiplex PCR; the TCRdb copy retains only in-frame clones and omits some. The data show approximately 99,000 clones, with nearly 90% seen just once and roughly 0.31% held by the top ten. Points on this clone: Its antigen is still unknown.

Unstimulated regulatory T cells (CD4+CD25+CD127-), CD4+CD25- non-regulatory cells, CD4 and CD8 cells were FACS-sorted from thawed PBMCs. Sequencing was performed on CD4+ T cells from blood, taken before the transplant. The chain recombines TRBV6-1 with TRBJ1-4; D uncertain. The sequence was obtained from a human donor who received a combined kidney and bone marrow transplant. CDR3 sequence reads: CASSGWSNEKLFF. The DNA for the CDR3 is TGTGCCAGCAGTGGATGGAGTAATGAAAAACTGTTTTTT.